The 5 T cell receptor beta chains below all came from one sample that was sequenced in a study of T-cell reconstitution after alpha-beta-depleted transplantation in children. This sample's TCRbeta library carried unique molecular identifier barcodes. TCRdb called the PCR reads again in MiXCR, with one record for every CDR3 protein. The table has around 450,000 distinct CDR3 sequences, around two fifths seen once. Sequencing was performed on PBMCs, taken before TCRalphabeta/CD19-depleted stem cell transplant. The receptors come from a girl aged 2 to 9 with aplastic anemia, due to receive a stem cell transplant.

CDR3 in DNA: TGCAGTGCTAGAGATCCCAGCGGGAGGGCCAAAGCCAAAAACATTCAGTACTTC. Encoded protein: CSARDPSGRAKAKNIQYF. The genes are TRBV20-1 and TRBJ2-4; 10 bases fit TRBD2. The CDR3 is made up of 18 amino acids. After removal of 0 bases from V and 0 bases from J, the junction contained 8 bases not matched to a gene. The germline gives CDR1 DFQATT, CDR2 SNEGSKA (reference sequence).

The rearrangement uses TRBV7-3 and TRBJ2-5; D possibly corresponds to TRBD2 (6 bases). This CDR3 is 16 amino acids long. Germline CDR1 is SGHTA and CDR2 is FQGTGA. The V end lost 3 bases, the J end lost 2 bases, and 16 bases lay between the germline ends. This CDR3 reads CASSFNPPGLQETQYF. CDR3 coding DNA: TGTGCCAGCAGCTTTAACCCCCCAGGACTACAAGAGACCCAGTACTTC.

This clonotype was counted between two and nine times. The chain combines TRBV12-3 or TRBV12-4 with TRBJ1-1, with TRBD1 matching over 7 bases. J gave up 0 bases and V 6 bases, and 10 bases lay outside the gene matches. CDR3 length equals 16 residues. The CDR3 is CASRPRQGVMNTEAFF. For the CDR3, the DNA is TGTGCCAGCAGACCCCGCCAGGGGGTAATGAACACTGAAGCTTTCTTT.

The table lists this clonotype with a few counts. CDR3 sequence reads: CSVHSDEETQYF. The CDR3 bases are TGCAGTGTACATAGCGATGAAGAGACCCAGTACTTC. The chain links TRBV20-1 to TRBJ2-5, with D perhaps matching TRBD2 (5 bases). Germline V gene lookup returns CDR1 DFQATT and CDR2 SNEGSKA (reference sequence). CDR3 length equals 12 residues. V dropped 7 bases and J dropped 3 bases, with 12 bases sitting between them.

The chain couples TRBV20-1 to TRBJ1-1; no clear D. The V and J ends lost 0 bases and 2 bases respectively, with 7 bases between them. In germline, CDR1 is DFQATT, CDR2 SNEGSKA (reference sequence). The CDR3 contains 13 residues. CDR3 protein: CSAREAKNTEAFF. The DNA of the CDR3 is TGCAGTGCTAGAGAGGCCAAAAACACTGAAGCTTTCTTT.